This is a list of T cell receptor beta chains from one sample in a study of read filtering for tumor transcriptome and immune sequencing. TCRdb re-called the reads through MiXCR, storing one row per CDR3 protein. Altogether 30,000 to 45,000 distinct CDR3 sequences are present, roughly 15% being singletons, with the ten largest covering less than 40%. Sequencing input: a population of CD138-negative cells sorted from bone marrow. All receptors derive from a donor aged 40 or older with multiple myeloma. The CDR3 runs from the conserved cysteine through the conserved F or W. The D gene is left open where the match is weak. Size is stated for part of the rows, as once, few or many counts, or as a class when the clone is expanded.

TRBV27	TRBD2	TRBJ2-1	many	TGTGCCAGCAGTTTATCAGCGGGAGCTGTTAATGAGCAGTTCTTC	CASSLSAGAVNEQFF
TRBV29-1	.	TRBJ1-1	many	TGCAGCGTTGACCCTACAGGCGATAACACTGAAGCTTTCTTT	CSVDPTGDNTEAFF
TRBV7-2	.	TRBJ2-2	many	TGTGCCAGCAGCTTCACCGGGAGAGGCACCGGGGAGCTGTTTTTT	CASSFTGRGTGELFF
TRBV3-1	.	TRBJ2-7	many	TGTGCCAGCAGCCAAGACTACGAGCAGTACTTC	CASSQDYEQYF
TRBV5-1	TRBD1	TRBJ2-5	many	TGCGCCAGCAGCTTCGGACAGGCCCAAGAGACCCAGTACTTC	CASSFGQAQETQYF
TRBV30	.	TRBJ1-1	many	TGTGCCTGGAGTGCTAATCCAGAGTTAACGAACACTGAAGCTTTCTTT	CAWSANPELTNTEAFF
TRBV6-5	TRBD1	TRBJ1-6	many	TGTGCCAGCAGTCCGACAGGGGGTCATAATTCACCCCTCCACTTT	CASSPTGGHNSPLHF
TRBV29-1	.	TRBJ1-2	many	TGCACCGCCGAGAGCAACTATGGCTACACCTTC	CTAESNYGYTF
TRBV20-1	.	TRBJ2-1	many	TGCAGTGCTTCGACTTCCCCCGCCTACAATGAGCAGTTCTTC	CSASTSPAYNEQFF
TRBV28	.	TRBJ2-7	many	TGTGCCAGCAGTTTACCGGGGTACGAGCAGTACTTC	CASSLPGYEQYF
TRBV5-4	.	TRBJ1-6	few	TGTGCCAGCAGCCCGGAGGGGTCCTATAATTCACCCCTCCACTTT	CASSPEGSYNSPLHF
TRBV14	.	TRBJ2-2	many	TGTGCCAGCAGGGACAGTGGGACCGGGGAGCTGTTTTTT	CASRDSGTGELFF
TRBV5-6	.	TRBJ2-5	.	TGTGCCAGCAGCTCGCTACATCGGGGGGAGACCCAGTACTTC	CASSSLHRGETQYF
TRBV14	.	TRBJ1-1	many	TGTGCCAGCAGCTTAAACATGGGGAAGAACACTGAAGCTTTCTTT	CASSLNMGKNTEAFF
TRBV11-2	.	TRBJ1-2	many	TGTGCCAGCAGCTTAGCCCCCCGCGGTCATGGCTACACCTTC	CASSLAPRGHGYTF
TRBV6-2/TRBV6-3	.	TRBJ1-5	many	TGTGCCAGCAGTTCCCAGAGTAGCAATCAGCCCCAGCATTTT	CASSSQSSNQPQHF
TRBV20-1	.	TRBJ1-5	many	TGCAGTGCCGCGCGGGGCCTCAATCAGCCCCAGCATTTT	CSAARGLNQPQHF
TRBV19	.	TRBJ1-1	.	TGTGCCAGTAGGAGCAGCCCGATGAACACTGAAGCTTTCTTT	CASRSSPMNTEAFF
TRBV28	.	TRBJ2-4	many	TGTGCCAGCAGTTTACTTGTCAAAAACATTCAGTACTTC	CASSLLVKNIQYF
TRBV2	.	TRBJ1-1	many	TGTGCCAGCAGTGATGAGGGATGGGCTAGTGAAGCTTTCTTT	CASSDEGWASEAFF
TRBV6-1	.	TRBJ2-4	many	TGTGCCAGCAGTCCGTGGTGGGGGGCTCTAGCCAAAAACATTCAGTACTTC	CASSPWWGALAKNIQYF
TRBV6-5	.	TRBJ2-3	few	TGTGCCAGCAATTACACGGGAGCCCCCACAGATACGCAGTATTTT	CASNYTGAPTDTQYF
TRBV6-2/TRBV6-3	TRBD1	TRBJ2-5	many	TGTGCCAGCAGTTACTCAGACAGGGCTCGGGAGACCCAGTACTTC	CASSYSDRARETQYF
TRBV7-9	.	TRBJ2-1	many	TGTGCCAGCAGCTTTCCAGGTCGGAGTGAGCAGTTCTTC	CASSFPGRSEQFF
TRBV6-5	.	TRBJ1-1	many	TGTGCCAGCAGAAACGAAGGGGGGCGGACTGAAGCTTTCTTT	CASRNEGGRTEAFF
TRBV11-2	.	TRBJ2-1	many	TGTGCCAGCAGCCCCACCCGCGGCACCTACAATGAGCAGTTCTTC	CASSPTRGTYNEQFF
TRBV6-1	.	TRBJ2-7	many	TGTGCCAGCAGTGGGGGGAGCCTCGGAGAGCAGTACTTC	CASSGGSLGEQYF
TRBV6-1	.	TRBJ2-1	many	TGTGCCAGCAGTGATGGGTTCTTC	CASSDGFF
TRBV4-1	.	TRBJ2-5	many	TGCGCCAGCAGCCAACCGGGACCTCTGGAGACCCAGTACTTC	CASSQPGPLETQYF
TRBV3-1	TRBD2	TRBJ2-3	many	TGTGCCAGCAGCCAGGATCCTAGCGGGAGGGGAGATACGCAGTATTTT	CASSQDPSGRGDTQYF
TRBV12-3/TRBV12-4	.	TRBJ1-4	many	TGTGCCAGCAGTGAGGGTGAAAAACTGTTTTTT	CASSEGEKLFF
TRBV7-2	.	TRBJ2-1	many	TGTGCCAGCAGCTTACTTACAGGGTATGAGCAGTTCTTC	CASSLLTGYEQFF
TRBV18	.	TRBJ2-2	large	TGTGCCAGCTCACCTGCAGGGACGGTAAACACCGGGGAGCTGTTTTTT	CASSPAGTVNTGELFF
TRBV11-2	.	TRBJ2-1	many	TGTGCCAGCAGCTTAGTTTGGGGGGGCGGGGTCTACAATGAGCAGTTCTTC	CASSLVWGGGVYNEQFF
TRBV20-1	.	TRBJ1-1	many	TGCAGTGCTAGCCTTGGGAACACTGAAGCTTTCTTT	CSASLGNTEAFF
TRBV20-1	TRBD2	TRBJ2-7	many	TGCAGTGCTAGAGCCAGCGGGAGGGCCGTATACGAGCAGTACTTC	CSARASGRAVYEQYF
TRBV6-6	.	TRBJ1-1	many	TGTGCCAGCAGTCGGACTGTGAACACTGAAGCTTTCTTT	CASSRTVNTEAFF
TRBV4-2	.	TRBJ2-1	many	TGTGCCAGCAGCCAAGTTAAAGCAAATGAGCAGTTCTTC	CASSQVKANEQFF
TRBV29-1	.	TRBJ2-1	many	TGCAGCGTTGTAGCGGTAAGGAGTCCCAGCTACAATGAGCAGTTCTTC	CSVVAVRSPSYNEQFF
TRBV20-1	.	TRBJ2-7	many	TGCAGTGCTAGAGCGCGGAGGACCTACGAGCAGTACTTC	CSARARRTYEQYF
TRBV9	.	TRBJ2-1	.	TGTGCCTGCAGCGTAGGGGGCGGGAACACCTACAATGAGCAGTTCTTC	CACSVGGGNTYNEQFF
TRBV18	TRBD1	TRBJ1-2	many	TGTGCCAGCTCAATCGACAGGGAGAACTATGGCTACACCTTC	CASSIDRENYGYTF
TRBV20-1	.	TRBJ1-5	many	TGCAGTGCAAACATGGCGGGTTTGGGCAATCAGCCCCAGCATTTT	CSANMAGLGNQPQHF
TRBV7-6	.	TRBJ1-1	many	TGTGCCAGCAGCTTAGCCCGGGGGTCCCTTTTCACTGAAGCTTTCTTT	CASSLARGSLFTEAFF
TRBV29-1	TRBD1	TRBJ1-2	many	TGCAGCGTTGATTTCGGGACAGGGCTCTCCTATGGCTACACCTTC	CSVDFGTGLSYGYTF
TRBV19	.	TRBJ2-1	many	TGTGCCAGTAGTATAGGACTAGTAGATGAGCAGTTCTTC	CASSIGLVDEQFF
TRBV12-3/TRBV12-4	.	TRBJ2-3	many	TGTGCCAGCAGTTACACCTACAGCACAGATACGCAGTATTTT	CASSYTYSTDTQYF
TRBV6-5	TRBD2	TRBJ2-2	few	TGTGCCAGCAGCGGACTAGCGGGCTTGAACACCGGGGAGCTGTTTTTT	CASSGLAGLNTGELFF
TRBV20-1	.	TRBJ2-5	many	TGCAGTGTCGAGGGGGTTAAGACCCAGTACTTC	CSVEGVKTQYF
TRBV6-2/TRBV6-3	.	TRBJ2-2	many	TGTGCCAGCAGTTTGAGAGGGGACACCGGGGAGCTGTTTTTT	CASSLRGDTGELFF
TRBV12-3/TRBV12-4	TRBD2	TRBJ2-1	.	TGTGCCAGCAGCGCAACCCGACTAGCGGGATTACCGGGAGGGACCAATGAGCAGTTCTTC	CASSATRLAGLPGGTNEQFF